The entry that follows covers one T cell receptor (beta chain) sequence. These data belong to a study of shared clonotypes between healthy human individuals. Profiled with immunoSEQ multiplex PCR; TCRdb holds only in-frame clones, not every one. The top ten clones hold less than 15% of a sample with 400,000 to 550,000 clones, around 80% of them seen once. The origin of this receptor is a woman in her thirties or forties in good health. Some clones in this sample may be carry-over from other donors' samples. Sequenced: PBMCs.

In DNA form, the CDR3 reads TGTGCCAGCAGCGTAGATCCGACAGGGAGGATGGGGGCCAACGTCCTGACTTTC. The encoded protein is CASSVDPTGRMGANVLTF. The rearrangement links TRBV9 to TRBJ2-6, with D possibly TRBD1 on 7 matching bases. CDR1 and CDR2 from the germline V gene are SGDLS and YYNGEE. The CDR3 runs 18 residues. V shed 0 bases and J shed 4 bases, with 17 bases lying between them.